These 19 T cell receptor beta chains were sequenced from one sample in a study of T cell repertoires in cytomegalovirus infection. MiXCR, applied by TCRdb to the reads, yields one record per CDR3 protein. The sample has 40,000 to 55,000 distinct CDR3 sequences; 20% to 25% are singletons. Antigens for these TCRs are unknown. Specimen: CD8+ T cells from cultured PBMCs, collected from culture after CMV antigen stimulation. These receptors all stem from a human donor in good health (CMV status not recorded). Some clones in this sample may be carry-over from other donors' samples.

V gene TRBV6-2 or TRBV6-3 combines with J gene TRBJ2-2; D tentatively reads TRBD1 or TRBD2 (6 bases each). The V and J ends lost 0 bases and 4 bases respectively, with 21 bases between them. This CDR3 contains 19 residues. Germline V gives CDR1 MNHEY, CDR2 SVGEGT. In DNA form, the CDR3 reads TGTGCCAGCAGTTACTCGCCGAAGGGGGGCCCTCTGGGCACCGGGGAGCTGTTTTTT. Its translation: CASSYSPKGGPLGTGELFF.

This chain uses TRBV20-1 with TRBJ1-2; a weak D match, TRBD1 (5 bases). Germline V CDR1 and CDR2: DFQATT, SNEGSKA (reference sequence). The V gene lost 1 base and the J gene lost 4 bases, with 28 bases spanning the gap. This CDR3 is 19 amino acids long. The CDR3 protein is CSARGPDAGPATGPYGYTF. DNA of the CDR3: TGCAGTGCTAGAGGACCCGATGCAGGTCCTGCTACAGGTCCCTATGGCTACACCTTC.

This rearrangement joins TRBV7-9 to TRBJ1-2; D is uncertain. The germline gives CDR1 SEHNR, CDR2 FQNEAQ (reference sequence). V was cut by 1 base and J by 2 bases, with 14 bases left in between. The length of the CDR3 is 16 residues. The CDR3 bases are TGTGCCAGCAGCTTAGTTGAGACAACGGCAAACTATGGCTACACCTTC. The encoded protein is CASSLVETTANYGYTF.

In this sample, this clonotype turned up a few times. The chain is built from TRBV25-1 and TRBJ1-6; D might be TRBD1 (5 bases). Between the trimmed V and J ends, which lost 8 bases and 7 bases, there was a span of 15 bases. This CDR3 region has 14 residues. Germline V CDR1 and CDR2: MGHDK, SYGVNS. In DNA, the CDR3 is TGTGCCAGCGCCCGAAGGGGCCGCAATTCACCCCTCCACTTT. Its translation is CASARRGRNSPLHF. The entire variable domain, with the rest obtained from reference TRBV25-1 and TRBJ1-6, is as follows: EADIYQTPRYLVIGTGKKITLECSQTMGHDKMYWYQQDPGMELHLIHYSYGVNSTEKGDLSSESTVSRIRTEHFPLTLESARPSHTSQYLCASARRGRNSPLHFGNGTRLTVT.

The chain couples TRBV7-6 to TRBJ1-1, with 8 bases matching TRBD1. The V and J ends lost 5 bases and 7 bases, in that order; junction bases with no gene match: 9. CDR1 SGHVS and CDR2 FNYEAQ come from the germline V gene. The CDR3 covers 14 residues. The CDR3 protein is CASSTSGGLFEAFF. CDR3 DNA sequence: TGTGCCAGCAGCACGTCAGGGGGCCTTTTTGAAGCTTTCTTT.

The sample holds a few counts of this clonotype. CDR3 coding DNA: TGTGCCAGCCACAGGGACGTGAACACCGGGGAGCTGTTTTTT. Translated, it gives CASHRDVNTGELFF. V is TRBV6-5 and J is TRBJ2-2; tentative D call: TRBD1 (6 bases). CDR1 and CDR2 (germline): MNHEY, SVGAGI. V lost 8 bases and J lost 1, with 11 bases in between. The CDR3 runs to 14 residues.

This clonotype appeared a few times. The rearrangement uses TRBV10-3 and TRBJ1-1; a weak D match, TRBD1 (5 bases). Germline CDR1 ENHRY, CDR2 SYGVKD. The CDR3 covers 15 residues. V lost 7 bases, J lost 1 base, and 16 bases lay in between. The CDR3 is CAITLLGDRNTEAFF. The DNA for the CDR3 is TGTGCCATCACTCTACTGGGGGACCGGAACACTGAAGCTTTCTTT.

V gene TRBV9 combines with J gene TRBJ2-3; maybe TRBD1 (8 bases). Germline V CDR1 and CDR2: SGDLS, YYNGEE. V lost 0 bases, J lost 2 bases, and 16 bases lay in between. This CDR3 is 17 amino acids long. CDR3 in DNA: TGTGCCAGCAGCGTAGAACTCACAGGGGGGGACACAGATACGCAGTATTTT. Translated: CASSVELTGGDTDTQYF.

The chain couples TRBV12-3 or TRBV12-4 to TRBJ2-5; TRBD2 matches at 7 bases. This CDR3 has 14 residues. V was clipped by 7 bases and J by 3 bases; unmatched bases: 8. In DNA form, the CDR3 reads TGTGCCAGCACTTGGGACTACCTAAAAGAGACCCAGTACTTC. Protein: CASTWDYLKETQYF.

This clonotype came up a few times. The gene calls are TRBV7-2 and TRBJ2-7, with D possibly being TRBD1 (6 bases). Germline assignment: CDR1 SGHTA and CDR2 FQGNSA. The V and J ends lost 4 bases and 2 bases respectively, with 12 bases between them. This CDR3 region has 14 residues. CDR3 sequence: CASSSSGAPYEQYF. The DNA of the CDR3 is TGTGCCAGCAGCTCCTCAGGGGCCCCCTACGAGCAGTACTTC.

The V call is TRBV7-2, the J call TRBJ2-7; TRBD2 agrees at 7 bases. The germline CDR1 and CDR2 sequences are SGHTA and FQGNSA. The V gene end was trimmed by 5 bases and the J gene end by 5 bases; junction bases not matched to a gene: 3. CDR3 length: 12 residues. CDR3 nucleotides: TGTGCCAGCAGCCTGAGCGGGGACGAGCAGTACTTC. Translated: CASSLSGDEQYF.

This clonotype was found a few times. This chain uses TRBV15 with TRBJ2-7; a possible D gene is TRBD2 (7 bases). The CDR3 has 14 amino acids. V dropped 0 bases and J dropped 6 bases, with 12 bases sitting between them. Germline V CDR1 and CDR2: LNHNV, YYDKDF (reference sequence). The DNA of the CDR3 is TGTGCCACCAGCAGAGAACGGGGGGCGGTCGAGCAGTACTTC. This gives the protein CATSRERGAVEQYF.

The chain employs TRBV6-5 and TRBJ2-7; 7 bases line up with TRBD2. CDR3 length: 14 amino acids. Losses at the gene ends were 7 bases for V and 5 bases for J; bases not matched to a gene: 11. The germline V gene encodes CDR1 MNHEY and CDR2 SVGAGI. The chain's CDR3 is CASTEPSGTNEQYF. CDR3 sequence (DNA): TGTGCCAGCACCGAACCGAGCGGGACCAACGAGCAGTACTTC.

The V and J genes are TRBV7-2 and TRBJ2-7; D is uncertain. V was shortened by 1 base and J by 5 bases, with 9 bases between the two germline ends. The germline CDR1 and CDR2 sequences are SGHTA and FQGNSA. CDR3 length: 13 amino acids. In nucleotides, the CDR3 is TGTGCCAGCAGCTTAGTACGTCGGGACGAGCAGTACTTC. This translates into CASSLVRRDEQYF.

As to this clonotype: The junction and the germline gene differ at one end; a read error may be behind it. The CDR3 coding sequence is TGTGCCAGCAGGGGATTAGCGGGAAGTATCTTC. Its translation: CASRGLAGSIF. The chain is built from TRBV27 and TRBJ2-1; TRBD2 matches 8 bases. The CDR3 has 11 amino acids. CDR1 is MNHEY and CDR2 is SMNVEV in the germline V gene (reference sequence).

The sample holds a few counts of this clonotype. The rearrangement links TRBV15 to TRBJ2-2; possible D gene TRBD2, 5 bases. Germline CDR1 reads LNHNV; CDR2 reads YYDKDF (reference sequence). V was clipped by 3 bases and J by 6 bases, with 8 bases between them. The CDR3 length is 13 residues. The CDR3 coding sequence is TGTGCCACCAGCAGCGAGGGCCCCGGGGAGCTGTTTTTT. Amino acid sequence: CATSSEGPGELFF.

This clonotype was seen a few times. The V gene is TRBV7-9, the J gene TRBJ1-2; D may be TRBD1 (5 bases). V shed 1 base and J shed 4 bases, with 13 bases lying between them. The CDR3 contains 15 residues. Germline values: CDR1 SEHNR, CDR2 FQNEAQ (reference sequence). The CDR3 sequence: CASSLGAGKSYGYTF. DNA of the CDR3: TGTGCCAGCAGCTTAGGCGCAGGGAAGAGCTATGGCTACACCTTC.

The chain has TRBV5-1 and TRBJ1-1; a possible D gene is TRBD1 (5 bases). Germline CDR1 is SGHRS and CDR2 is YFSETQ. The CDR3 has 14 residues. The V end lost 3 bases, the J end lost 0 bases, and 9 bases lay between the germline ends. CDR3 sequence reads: CASSSGTLNTEAFF. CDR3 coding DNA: TGCGCCAGCAGCTCCGGGACGCTGAACACTGAAGCTTTCTTT.

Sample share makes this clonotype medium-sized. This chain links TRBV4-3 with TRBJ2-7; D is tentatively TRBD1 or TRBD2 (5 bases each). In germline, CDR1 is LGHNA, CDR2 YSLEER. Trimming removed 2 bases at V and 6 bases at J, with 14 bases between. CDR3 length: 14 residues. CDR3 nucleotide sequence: TGCGCCAGCAGCCAATATTGGGGGTCTGGCGAGCAGTACTTC. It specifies CASSQYWGSGEQYF.